Listed below are T cell receptor beta chains from one sample, sequenced in a study of T cell responses to AZD1222 COVID-19 vaccine. Repertoires were generated with immunoSEQ multiplex PCR, while TCRdb's copy carries only in-frame clones and drops some. The sample yields 120,000 to 150,000 clones, approximately 95% seen once. The specimen comprised peripheral blood, sampled on day 0 of MenACWY control vaccination. These receptors were taken from an adult in good health. Each CDR3 is given with its conserved first and last residue. D genes are given only for firm matches. Size is omitted from some rows. Given values are once, few, many or a class for expanded clones.

V gene	J gene	clone size	D gene	CDR3 DNA	CDR3 protein
TRBV30	TRBJ2-7	-	-	TGTGCCTGGGCCCCGGGTGAAGGGGAGCAGTACTTC	CAWAPGEGEQYF
TRBV30	TRBJ2-7	-	TRBD1	TGTGCCTGGAGCCAGGGGATCGGGACAGGCTACGAGCAGTACTTC	CAWSQGIGTGYEQYF
TRBV5-4	TRBJ1-1	-	-	TGTGCCAGCAGCGTGGAACGCCTGAACACTGAAGCTTTCTTT	CASSVERLNTEAFF
TRBV24-1	TRBJ2-1	once	TRBD1	TGTGCCACCAGTGATGGGGACAGGGGCATAGGTGAGCAGTTCTTC	CATSDGDRGIGEQFF
TRBV24-1	TRBJ1-2	-	TRBD1	TGTGCCACCAGTGAGTTAAAACTCCCACAGGGGGCAGGGAACTATGGCTACACCTTC	CATSELKLPQGAGNYGYTF
TRBV7-2	TRBJ2-5	-	TRBD2	TGTGCCAGCAGCTTACGGCGGGGGGGTCAAGAGACCCAGTACTTC	CASSLRRGGQETQYF
TRBV7-9	TRBJ1-1	-	-	TGTGCCAGCAGAATACCTACAGTCGAAGCTTTCTTT	CASRIPTVEAFF
TRBV27	TRBJ1-6	-	-	TGTGCCAGCAGTTTATCGGCAAGGGGAAATTCACCCCTCCACTTT	CASSLSARGNSPLHF
TRBV6-2/TRBV6-3	TRBJ1-1	-	-	TGTGCCAGCAGTTACGGACCATCGACTCGGGCGGTCACTGAAGCTTTCTTT	CASSYGPSTRAVTEAFF
TRBV15	TRBJ2-7	once	-	TGTGCCACCAGCAGAGATCCCAGCTACGAGCAGTACTTC	CATSRDPSYEQYF
TRBV2	TRBJ2-2	-	TRBD2	TGTGCCAGCAACCCGGGACTAGCGGGAGCCGGGGAGCTGTTTTTT	CASNPGLAGAGELFF
TRBV11-2	TRBJ2-7	few	-	TGTGCCAGCAGCCCCCTCCGCAGACACTCCTCCTACGAGCAGTACTTC	CASSPLRRHSSYEQYF
TRBV28	TRBJ1-1	-	-	TGTGCCAGCAGTCTTTTATTGGCTGAAGCTTTCTTT	CASSLLLAEAFF
TRBV7-9	TRBJ1-6	-	-	TGTGCCAGCAGCTTGGACAGAGATAATTCACCCCTCCACTTT	CASSLDRDNSPLHF
TRBV6-2/TRBV6-3	TRBJ1-3	-	-	TGTGCCAGCAGCACCGGGACTTACTCTGGAAACACCATATATTTT	CASSTGTYSGNTIYF
TRBV5-1	TRBJ2-3	-	-	TGCGCCAGCAGCTTGGGAAGATTCACAGATACGCAGTATTTT	CASSLGRFTDTQYF
TRBV5-1	TRBJ1-1	-	TRBD1	TGCGCCAGCAGCTTGGGACAGGGAGTCACTGAAGCTTTCTTT	CASSLGQGVTEAFF
TRBV24-1	TRBJ2-1	-	-	TGTGCCACCAGCGAAGGGCCTTACAATGAGCAGTTCTTC	CATSEGPYNEQFF
TRBV12-3/TRBV12-4	TRBJ2-5	-	-	TGTGCCAGCAGCCTGGGGAGCCAAGAGACCCAGTACTTC	CASSLGSQETQYF
TRBV12-3/TRBV12-4	TRBJ1-6	-	-	TGTGCCAGCCGGGGACAAGGGAGTTCACCCCTCCACTTT	CASRGQGSSPLHF
TRBV11-2	TRBJ1-1	-	-	TGTGCCAGCAGCCGCGGGCCGGGGCGTGAAGCTTTCTTT	CASSRGPGREAFF
TRBV3-1/TRBV3-2	TRBJ2-7	-	-	TGTGCCAGCAGCTCACGTGGGTGGTCCTACGAGCAGTACTTC	CASSSRGWSYEQYF
TRBV2	TRBJ1-5	-	-	TGTGCCAGCAGTCCAGGAGGCGTGGGCCAGCCCCAGCATTTT	CASSPGGVGQPQHF
TRBV28	TRBJ1-2	-	-	TGTGCCAGCAGTCCCCGCGGGGGGGATGGCTACACCTTC	CASSPRGGDGYTF
TRBV6-5	TRBJ2-1	-	-	TGTGCCAGCACGCGCCCGGACAGATCCCCCTGGCAGTTCTTC	CASTRPDRSPWQFF
TRBV5-1	TRBJ2-3	-	TRBD2	TGCGCCAGCAGCCCTTCTACTAGCGGGGGTTTCGATACGCAGTATTTT	CASSPSTSGGFDTQYF
TRBV25-1	TRBJ2-2	once	-	TGTGCCAGCAGCACGACAGGGAACACCGGGGAGCTGTTTTTT	CASSTTGNTGELFF
TRBV6-5	TRBJ1-1	-	-	TGTGCCAGCAGCGACGGGCAGGGTTGGGCTTTCTTT	CASSDGQGWAFF
TRBV25-1	TRBJ2-7	-	-	TGTGCCAGTAAATCTGAGCATTCCTACGAGCAGTACTTC	CASKSEHSYEQYF
TRBV5-6	TRBJ2-1	-	TRBD2	TGTGCCAGCAGCTTGTGGTGGGAGGGCCCGGATGAGCAGTTCTTC	CASSLWWEGPDEQFF
TRBV13	TRBJ2-5	-	-	TGTGCCAGCAGCCCAGGACGGGCCGAGACCCAGTACTTC	CASSPGRAETQYF
TRBV4-2	TRBJ2-1	once	TRBD2	TGTGCCAGCAGCCAAGAGACTAGCGGGAGGGCCCTCGGCAATGAGCAGTTCTTC	CASSQETSGRALGNEQFF
TRBV7-9	TRBJ1-1	-	-	TGTGCCAGCAGCCCCCCAGGGGTAAGAGGGAGTTCTGAAGCTTTCTTT	CASSPPGVRGSSEAFF
TRBV6-2/TRBV6-3	TRBJ2-1	-	-	TGTGCCAGCAGTTACTCGGACAGCTACCCCTACAATGAGCAGTTCTTC	CASSYSDSYPYNEQFF
TRBV24-1	TRBJ2-3	-	TRBD2	TGTGCCACCAGTGATCCTAGCGGGGGGGGAGATACGCAGTATTTT	CATSDPSGGGDTQYF
TRBV24-1	TRBJ2-5	-	TRBD1	TGTGCCACCAGTAACACAGGGGTGGAGACCCAGTACTTC	CATSNTGVETQYF
TRBV7-2	TRBJ1-2	-	TRBD1	TGTGCCAGCAGCTTCTACGGGACAGACTATGGCTACACCTTC	CASSFYGTDYGYTF
TRBV5-1	TRBJ2-7	-	-	TGCGCCAGCAGCTTCACGGCACTTCGCGAGCAGTACTTC	CASSFTALREQYF
TRBV6-1	TRBJ1-2	-	-	TGTGCCAGCAGTGAAGCAGTCCTCTACACCTTC	CASSEAVLYTF
TRBV7-2	TRBJ1-1	once	-	TGTGCCAGCAGCCCTAGGGGACTCACTGAAGCTTTCTTT	CASSPRGLTEAFF
TRBV7-2	TRBJ1-2	-	TRBD1	TGTGCCAGCAACCCATGGGGACAGGGCCACTATGGCTACACCTTC	CASNPWGQGHYGYTF
TRBV7-9	TRBJ1-1	-	-	TGTGCCAGCAGCTCGGCTAGGGGTTTCATGAACACTGAAGCTTTCTTT	CASSSARGFMNTEAFF
TRBV2	TRBJ1-4	-	-	TGTGCCAGCAGTTTGACAGGAGCTACCGCAACTAATGAAAAACTGTTTTTT	CASSLTGATATNEKLFF
TRBV3-1/TRBV3-2	TRBJ2-1	-	-	TGTGCCAGCAGTCAACATATCCTAGTCTCCTACAATGAGCAGTTCTTC	CASSQHILVSYNEQFF
TRBV24-1	TRBJ2-5	-	TRBD1	TGTGCCACCAGCTCCCCAGGGGGCCAAGAGACCCAGTACTTC	CATSSPGGQETQYF
TRBV2	TRBJ2-1	-	-	TGTGCCAGCAGTCTAACGGGTGGGACTTTTAACGTGAATGAGCAGTTCTTC	CASSLTGGTFNVNEQFF
TRBV4-2	TRBJ1-3	-	-	TGTGCCAGCAGCCAAGTGACGGTTGGAAACACCATATATTTT	CASSQVTVGNTIYF
TRBV20-1	TRBJ2-7	-	TRBD2	TGCAGTGCTAGTGGGACTAGCGGGGGTCCTCTCTACGAGCAGTACTTC	CSASGTSGGPLYEQYF
TRBV5-1	TRBJ2-5	-	-	TGCGCCAGCAGCTTGGGCGCAAGCGGAGGGAACACGCAAGAGACCCAGTACTTC	CASSLGASGGNTQETQYF